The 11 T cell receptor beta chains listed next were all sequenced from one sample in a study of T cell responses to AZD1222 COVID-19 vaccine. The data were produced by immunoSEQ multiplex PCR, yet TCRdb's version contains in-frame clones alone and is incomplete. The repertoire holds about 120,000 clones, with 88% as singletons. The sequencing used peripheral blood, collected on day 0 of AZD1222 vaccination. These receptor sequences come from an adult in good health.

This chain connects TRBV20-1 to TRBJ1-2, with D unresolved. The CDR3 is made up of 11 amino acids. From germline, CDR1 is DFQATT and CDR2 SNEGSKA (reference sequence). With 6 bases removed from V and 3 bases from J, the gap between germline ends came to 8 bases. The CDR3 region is CSATPDYGYTF. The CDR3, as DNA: TGCAGTGCCACACCCGACTATGGCTACACCTTC.

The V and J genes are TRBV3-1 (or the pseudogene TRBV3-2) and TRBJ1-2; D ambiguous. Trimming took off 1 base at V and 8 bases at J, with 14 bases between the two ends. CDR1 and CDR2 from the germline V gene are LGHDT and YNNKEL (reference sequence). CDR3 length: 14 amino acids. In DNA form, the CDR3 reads TGTGCCAGCAGCCAAGCTCCCCACCTAAGAGGCTACACCTTC. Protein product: CASSQAPHLRGYTF.

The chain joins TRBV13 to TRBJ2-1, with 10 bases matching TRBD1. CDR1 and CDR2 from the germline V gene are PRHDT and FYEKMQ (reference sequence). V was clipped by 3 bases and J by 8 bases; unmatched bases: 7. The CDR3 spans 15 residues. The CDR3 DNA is TGTGCCAGCAGCTTCGGGGGACAGGGGATCGATGAGCAGTTCTTC. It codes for CASSFGGQGIDEQFF.

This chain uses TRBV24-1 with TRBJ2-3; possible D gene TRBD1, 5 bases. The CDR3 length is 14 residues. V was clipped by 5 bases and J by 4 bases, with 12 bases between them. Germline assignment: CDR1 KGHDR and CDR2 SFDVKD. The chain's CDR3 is CATSGAGYSDTQYF. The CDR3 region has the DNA TGTGCCACCAGTGGGGCAGGGTATTCAGATACGCAGTATTTT.

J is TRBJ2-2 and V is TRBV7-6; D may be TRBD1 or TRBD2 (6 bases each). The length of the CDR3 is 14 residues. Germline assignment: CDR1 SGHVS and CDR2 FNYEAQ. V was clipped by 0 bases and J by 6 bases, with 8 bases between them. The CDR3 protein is CASSLAGGAGELFF. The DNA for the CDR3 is TGTGCCAGCAGCTTAGCGGGGGGCGCCGGGGAGCTGTTTTTT.

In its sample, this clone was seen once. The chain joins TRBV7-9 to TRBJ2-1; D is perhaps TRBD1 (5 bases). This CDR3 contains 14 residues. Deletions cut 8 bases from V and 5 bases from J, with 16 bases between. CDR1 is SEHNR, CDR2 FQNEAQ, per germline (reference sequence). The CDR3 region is CASPSAGPNNEQFF. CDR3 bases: TGTGCCAGCCCCTCGGCAGGGCCCAACAATGAGCAGTTCTTC.

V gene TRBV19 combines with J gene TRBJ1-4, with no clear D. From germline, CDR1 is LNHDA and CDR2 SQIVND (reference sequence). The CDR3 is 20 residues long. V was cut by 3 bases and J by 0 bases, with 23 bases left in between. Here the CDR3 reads CASSISSARTTSATNEKLFF. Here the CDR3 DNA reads TGTGCCAGTAGTATTTCATCCGCCAGGACTACGTCTGCAACTAATGAAAAACTGTTTTTT. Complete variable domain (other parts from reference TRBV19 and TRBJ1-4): DGGITQSPKYLFRKEGQNVTLSCEQNLNHDAMYWYRQDPGQGLRLIYYSQIVNDFQKGDIAEGYSVSREKKESFPLTVTSAQKNPTAFYLCASSISSARTTSATNEKLFFGSGTQLSVL.

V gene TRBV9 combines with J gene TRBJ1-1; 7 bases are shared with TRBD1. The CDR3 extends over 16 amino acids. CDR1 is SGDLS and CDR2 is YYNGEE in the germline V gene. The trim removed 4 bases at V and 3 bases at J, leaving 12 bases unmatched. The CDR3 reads CASSPGGRGGDTEAFF. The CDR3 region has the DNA TGTGCCAGCAGCCCAGGGGGAAGGGGCGGCGACACTGAAGCTTTCTTT.

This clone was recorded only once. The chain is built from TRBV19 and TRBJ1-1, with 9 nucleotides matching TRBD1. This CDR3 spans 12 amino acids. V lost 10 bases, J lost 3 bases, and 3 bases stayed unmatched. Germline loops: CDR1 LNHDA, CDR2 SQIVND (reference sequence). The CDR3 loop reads CATGDRDTEAFF. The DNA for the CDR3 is TGTGCCACCGGGGACAGGGACACTGAAGCTTTCTTT.

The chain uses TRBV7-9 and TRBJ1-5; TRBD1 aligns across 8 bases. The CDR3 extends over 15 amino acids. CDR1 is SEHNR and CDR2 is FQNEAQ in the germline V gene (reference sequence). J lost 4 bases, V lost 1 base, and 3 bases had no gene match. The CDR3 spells CASSLGQGTNQPQHF. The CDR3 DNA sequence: TGTGCCAGCAGCTTAGGACAGGGGACAAATCAGCCCCAGCATTTT.

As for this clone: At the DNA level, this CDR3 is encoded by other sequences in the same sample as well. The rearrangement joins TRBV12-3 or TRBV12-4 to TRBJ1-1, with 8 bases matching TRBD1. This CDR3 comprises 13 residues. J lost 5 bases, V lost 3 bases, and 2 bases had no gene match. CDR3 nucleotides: TGTGCCAGCAGTTTTCAGGGGGCTACTGAAGCTTTCTTT. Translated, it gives CASSFQGATEAFF.